Sequencing of this TCR beta chain was carried out in a study of PD-1 blockade in classical Hodgkin lymphoma. The study's findings and limits: Significantly greater TCR diversity emerged by C4D1 in CD4+ cells but not CD8+ cells. Anyone who began nivolumab under 1 year after ASCT was excluded.

On this clone: Its antigen is not known.

Produced via immunoSEQ multiplex PCR; TCRdb's table is partial and in-frame only. The sample shows more than 90,000 clones, around 89% of them seen only once. All patients relapsed after autologous stem cell transplantation, and brentuximab vedotin exposure varied. The CDR3 is 15 amino acids. V lost 4 bases and J 0 bases, leaving 12 bases between the germline ends. CDR1 and CDR2 (germline): SNHLY, FYNNEI. The clonotype originates from a human donor with classical Hodgkin lymphoma. The V gene is TRBV2, the J gene TRBJ1-2; D is unclear. The specimen comprised peripheral blood mononuclear cells (PBMCs), sampled before the second cycle of nivolumab. CDR3 amino acids: CASSGIRIPNYGYTF. The DNA of the CDR3 is TGTGCCAGCAGTGGGATTCGAATTCCTAACTATGGCTACACCTTC.